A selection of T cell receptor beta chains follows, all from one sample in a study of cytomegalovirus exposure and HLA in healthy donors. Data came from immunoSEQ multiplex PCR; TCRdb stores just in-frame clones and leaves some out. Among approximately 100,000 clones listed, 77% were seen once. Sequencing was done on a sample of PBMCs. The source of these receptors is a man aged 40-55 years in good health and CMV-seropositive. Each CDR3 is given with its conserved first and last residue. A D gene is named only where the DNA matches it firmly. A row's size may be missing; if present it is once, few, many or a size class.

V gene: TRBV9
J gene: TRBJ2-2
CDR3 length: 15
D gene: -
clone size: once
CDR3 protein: CASSLDTANTGELFF
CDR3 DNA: TGTGCCAGCAGCCTAGACACAGCGAACACCGGGGAGCTGTTTTTT

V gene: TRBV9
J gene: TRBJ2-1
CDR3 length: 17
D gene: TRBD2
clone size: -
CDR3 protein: CASSVEASGVVYNEQFF
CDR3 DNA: TGTGCCAGCAGCGTAGAGGCTAGCGGGGTCGTTTACAATGAGCAGTTCTTC

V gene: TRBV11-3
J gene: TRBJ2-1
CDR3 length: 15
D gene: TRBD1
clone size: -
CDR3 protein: CASSLAGGLNNEQFF
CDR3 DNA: TGTGCCAGCAGCTTAGCAGGGGGCCTAAACAATGAGCAGTTCTTC

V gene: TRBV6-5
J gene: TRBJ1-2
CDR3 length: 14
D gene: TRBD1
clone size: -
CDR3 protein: CASSDRWDSYGYTF
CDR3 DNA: TGTGCCAGCAGTGACCGGTGGGACAGCTATGGCTACACCTTC

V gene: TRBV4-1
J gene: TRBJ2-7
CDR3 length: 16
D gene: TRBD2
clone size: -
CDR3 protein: CASSQAELAGVYEQYF
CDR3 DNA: TGCGCCAGCAGCCAAGCCGAACTAGCGGGGGTATACGAGCAGTACTTC

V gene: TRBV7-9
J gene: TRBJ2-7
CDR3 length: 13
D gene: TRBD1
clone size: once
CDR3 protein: CASSLGDRGNRYF
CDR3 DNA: TGTGCCAGCAGCTTAGGGGACAGGGGAAATCGGTACTTC

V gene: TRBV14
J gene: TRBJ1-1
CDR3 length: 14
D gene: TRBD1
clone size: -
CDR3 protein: CAKRDGTENTEAFF
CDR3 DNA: TGTGCCAAGAGGGATGGGACAGAGAACACTGAAGCTTTCTTT

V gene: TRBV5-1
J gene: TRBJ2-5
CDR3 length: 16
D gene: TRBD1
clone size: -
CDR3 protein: CASSLGGQGYQETQYF
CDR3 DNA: TGCGCCAGCAGCTTGGGTGGACAGGGGTACCAAGAGACCCAGTACTTC

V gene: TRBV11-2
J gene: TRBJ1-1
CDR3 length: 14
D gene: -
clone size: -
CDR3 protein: CASSLDSQNTEAFF
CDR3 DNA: TGTGCCAGCAGCTTAGACAGTCAGAACACTGAAGCTTTCTTT

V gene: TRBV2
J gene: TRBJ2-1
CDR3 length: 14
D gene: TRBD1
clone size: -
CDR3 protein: CASRDRSSYNEQFF
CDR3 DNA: TGTGCCAGCAGGGACAGGAGCTCCTACAATGAGCAGTTCTTC